The 29 T cell receptor beta chains below were found in one sample sequenced in a study of molecular identifiers for immune sequencing clone quantification (dated by TCRdb to between 2017 and 2018). Libraries were prepared through PCR. TCRdb shows the sequencer as NextSeq 500. TCRdb redid the processing of the public reads, applying fastp at Q25 and MiXCR, and retained in-frame beta chains. Rows with one shared CDR3 protein collapse into an entry with the most common genes and DNA. The sample profile shows 79,000 or so distinct CDR3 sequences; roughly 25% of them were found once. Clones ranked in the top ten supply around 0.77% of the sample. Material: naive CD8+ T cells from blood, with Jurkat cell RNA spiked in. Reading the label with the study, this specimen's cell subset or site is: FACS-sorted CD8+CD4-CCR7+CD45RA+ naive T cells. These receptors originate from a human donor in good health. Some libraries in this study had Jurkat cell RNA spiked in.

This clonotype has only a few counts. This sequence joins TRBV9 and TRBJ2-7; 10 bases agree with TRBD2. V lost 4 bases, J lost 5 bases, and 12 bases stayed unmatched. CDR3 size: 16 residues. The V gene's germline CDR1 is SGDLS and CDR2 YYNGEE. The CDR3 sequence: CASSSALAGGRNEQYF. The CDR3 DNA reads as TGTGCCAGCAGCTCCGCGTTAGCGGGGGGTCGCAACGAGCAGTACTTC.

This chain joins TRBV25-1 and TRBJ2-2; D gene uncertain. V was cut by 8 bases and J by 6 bases, with 10 bases left in between. Germline V gene data show CDR1 as MGHDK and CDR2 as SYGVNS. There are 12 residues in the CDR3. CDR3 DNA: TGTGCCAGCGCCATAAATCCCGGGGAGCTGTTTTTT. Its translation is CASAINPGELFF.

The chain recombines TRBV5-8 with TRBJ2-2, with D maybe TRBD2 (5 bases). Per the germline V gene, CDR1 is SGHTS and CDR2 is YDEGEE. Trimming took off 2 bases at V and 5 bases at J, with 10 bases between the two ends. The CDR3 is 14 residues long. The CDR3 here is CASSFMGSTGELFF. The DNA for the CDR3 is TGTGCCAGCAGCTTCATGGGGAGTACCGGGGAGCTGTTTTTT.

This clonotype has just a few counts. This sequence joins TRBV7-6 and TRBJ1-4; the match to TRBD1 covers 9 bases. Germline V gives CDR1 SGHVS, CDR2 FNYEAQ. The CDR3 sequence is 16 residues long. The ends lost 3 bases at V and 4 bases at J; junction bases unmatched: 6. The CDR3, as DNA: TGTGCCAGCAGCTTTGGACAGGGGTTCGGTAATGAAAAACTGTTTTTT. It encodes CASSFGQGFGNEKLFF.

This clonotype has at least ten counts. This CDR3 is CASSQDPDLNTEAFF. The CDR3 coding sequence is TGCGCCAGCAGCCAAGATCCAGATTTGAACACTGAAGCTTTCTTT. This sequence joins TRBV4-3 and TRBJ1-1, with D unresolved. This CDR3 has 15 residues. Per germline, CDR1 LGHNA and CDR2 YSLEER. With 0 bases removed from V and 0 bases from J, the gap between germline ends came to 8 bases.

This clonotype was counted only a few times. The chain recombines TRBV10-2 with TRBJ2-3, with 12 positions matching TRBD2. The CDR3 sequence is 20 residues long. The V and J ends lost 6 bases and 3 bases, in that order; junction bases with no gene match: 19. Germline CDR1 and CDR2: WSHSY and SAAADI. The CDR3 nucleotides read TGCGCCAGCAGCAGCCGGGGGGCTAGCGGGGGGGCCGTCAGGACAGATACGCAGTATTTT. Its translation: CASSSRGASGGAVRTDTQYF.

This clonotype showed up just a few times. The V call is TRBV6-2 or TRBV6-3, the J call TRBJ1-5; no firm D call. The CDR3 has 14 amino acids. Between the trimmed V and J ends, which lost 1 base and 5 bases, there was a span of 9 bases. Per germline, CDR1 MNHEY and CDR2 SVGEGT. Written as DNA, the CDR3 is TGTGCCAGCAGTTACTGGGAGGCCTATCAGCCCCAGCATTTT. Translating gives CASSYWEAYQPQHF.

V and J are TRBV4-1 and TRBJ2-2, with 7 nucleotides matching TRBD1. In germline, CDR1 is MGHRA, CDR2 YSYEKL. CDR3 length: 13 amino acids. The V and J ends lost 4 bases and 6 bases, in that order; junction bases with no gene match: 2. The CDR3 spells CASSPDRAGELFF. For the CDR3, the DNA is TGCGCCAGCAGCCCTGACAGGGCCGGGGAGCTGTTTTTT.

The chain links TRBV10-2 to TRBJ2-1, with D possibly matching TRBD2 (5 bases). The V and J ends lost 8 bases and 7 bases respectively, with 18 bases between them. There are 14 residues in the CDR3. Germline lookup yields CDR1 WSHSY and CDR2 SAAADI. The CDR3 coding sequence is TGCGCCAGCCAAGATCCCGGGATCCAGAATGAGCAGTTCTTC. It yields the protein CASQDPGIQNEQFF.

Only a few counts were recorded for this clonotype. The genes are TRBV20-1 and TRBJ1-2; D unclear. The V end was cut by 3 bases, the J end by 8 bases, with 13 bases between. The V gene's germline CDR1 is DFQATT and CDR2 SNEGSKA (reference sequence). CDR3 size: 12 residues. The CDR3 DNA follows: TGCAGTGCTAGGTCCCTGGGAGGGGGCTACACCTTC. Translated: CSARSLGGGYTF.

This clonotype was observed a few times. This rearrangement joins TRBV9 to TRBJ1-2, with TRBD1 as a possible D gene (5 bases). This CDR3 contains 15 residues. Per the germline V gene, CDR1 is SGDLS and CDR2 is YYNGEE. V was clipped by 0 bases and J by 4 bases, with 13 bases between them. In DNA, the CDR3 is TGTGCCAGCAGCGTAGGAGGACACTCCGGCTATGGCTACACCTTC. Protein sequence: CASSVGGHSGYGYTF.

Comments on this clonotype: This may arise from a read error, as a much more abundant clone is one base away. The chain links TRBV19 to TRBJ1-5; the D gene is possibly TRBD1 (6 bases). Germline V gene sequence: CDR1 LNHDA, CDR2 SQIVND (reference sequence). CDR3 length: 15 amino acids. The CDR3 DNA reads as TGTGCCAGTCTGGGGGCAGGGCTGTCCAATCAGCCCCAGCTTTTT. It encodes CASLGAGLSNQPQLF.

This clonotype was detected only a few times. The rearrangement uses TRBV19 and TRBJ2-3; D is perhaps TRBD2 (6 bases). The CDR3 is made up of 15 amino acids. V was cut by 7 bases and J by 1 base, with 15 bases left in between. Looked up from germline, CDR1 is LNHDA and CDR2 is SQIVND (reference sequence). The CDR3: CASMPLASGTDTQYF. DNA for the CDR3: TGTGCCAGTATGCCCTTGGCTAGCGGCACAGATACGCAGTATTTT.

The sample holds many counts of this clonotype. This chain joins TRBV19 and TRBJ1-5; 9 bases fit TRBD1. With 6 bases clipped from V and 5 bases from J, the junction kept 5 bases outside the gene matches. This CDR3 comprises 14 residues. Looked up from germline, CDR1 is LNHDA and CDR2 is SQIVND (reference sequence). CDR3 in DNA: TGTGCCAGTAGCTCCGGGACAGGGTATCAGCCCCAGCATTTT. Translated, it gives CASSSGTGYQPQHF.

In regard to this clonotype: The missing conserved phenylalanine or tryptophan at the end of this CDR3 makes a read error likely. The chain employs TRBV10-3 and TRBJ2-7; D may be TRBD2 (5 bases). The V and J ends lost 1 base and 3 bases respectively, with 7 bases between them. The CDR3 sequence is 13 residues long. In germline, CDR1 is ENHRY, CDR2 SYGVKD. The CDR3 nucleotides are TGTGCCATCAGTGAGTTAGGAGGCTACGAGCAGTACTCC. It codes for CAISELGGYEQYS.

The table lists this clonotype with a few counts. The chain joins TRBV27 to TRBJ1-1; no clear D. The V gene's germline CDR1 is MNHEY and CDR2 SMNVEV (reference sequence). V was pared by 5 bases and J by 7 bases, with 23 bases between. This CDR3 is 16 amino acids long. CDR3: CASSHSISGSYFEAFF. The CDR3 DNA sequence: TGTGCCAGCAGTCACAGTATTTCCGGGAGCTACTTTGAAGCTTTCTTT.

Turning to this clonotype: A much more abundant neighbour one base away suggests this may be a read error. The chain employs TRBV11-2 and TRBJ2-7; D remains unclear. Germline V gene lookup returns CDR1 SGHAT and CDR2 FQNNGV. The CDR3 has 17 amino acids. In nucleotides, the CDR3 is TGTGCCTGCAGCTTAGATCTTCGCCGGGCCGGCCTACGCGAGCAGTACTTC. It codes for CACSLDLRRAGLREQYF.

With respect to this clonotype: This may be a read error, as it is one base from a much larger clone. The V and J genes are TRBV7-6 and TRBJ1-1; 9 nucleotides agree with TRBD1. This CDR3 region has 15 residues. CDR1 and CDR2 (germline): SGHVS, FNYEAQ. CDR3 protein: CAGSLGQGMNTEAFF. CDR3 DNA: TGTGCCGGCAGCTTAGGACAGGGGATGAACACTGAAGCTTTCTTT.

J is TRBJ1-2 and V is TRBV4-1; D not resolved. The ends were cut back, 0 bases at V and 3 bases at J, with 11 bases in the middle. The germline CDR1 and CDR2 sequences are MGHRA and YSYEKL. The CDR3 covers 15 residues. The CDR3 bases are TGCGCCAGCAGCCAAGAGTCACAGAATCACTATGGCTACACCTTC. The encoded protein is CASSQESQNHYGYTF.

Many counts were recorded for this clonotype. The chain carries TRBV4-1 and TRBJ2-7, with D possibly TRBD2 on 6 matching bases. The length of the CDR3 is 13 residues. Trimming shortened V by 3 bases and J by 5 bases, and 11 bases separated the two germline ends. Germline CDR1 reads MGHRA; CDR2 reads YSYEKL. This CDR3 reads CASSQGPGDEQYF. CDR3 nucleotides: TGCGCCAGCAGCCAGGGCCCGGGAGACGAGCAGTACTTC.

This clonotype was counted only a few times. The CDR3 DNA follows: TGTGCCTGGAGCGAACTAGGGGGCACAGATACGCAGTATTTT. This codes for CAWSELGGTDTQYF. This chain connects TRBV30 to TRBJ2-3; TRBD1 or TRBD2 may be the D gene (5 bases each). CDR3 size: 14 residues. V was shortened by 3 bases and J by 1 base, with 11 bases between the two germline ends. Germline CDR1 GTSNPN, CDR2 SVGIG (reference sequence).

This clonotype was recorded a few times. J is TRBJ2-2 and V is TRBV4-1, with D maybe TRBD1 (6 bases). Trimming took 4 bases from V and 5 from J, leaving 14 bases between them. The CDR3 runs 15 residues. Germline CDR1 and CDR2: MGHRA and YSYEKL. DNA of the CDR3: TGCGCCAGCAGCCTCGTGACAGGAAATACCGGGGAGCTGTTTTTT. Translating it yields CASSLVTGNTGELFF.

This clonotype appeared many times. The V call is TRBV2, the J call TRBJ2-3, with D unclear. This CDR3 contains 11 residues. The germline gives CDR1 SNHLY, CDR2 FYNNEI. The CDR3 spells CAPWVANTQYF. CDR3 DNA: TGTGCGCCCTGGGTGGCAAATACGCAGTATTTT. Drawing the rest from reference TRBV2 and TRBJ2-3, the complete variable domain is EPEVTQTPSHQVTQMGQEVILRCVPISNHLYFYWYRQILGQKVEFLVSFYNNEISEKSEIFDDQFSVERPDGSNFTLKIRSTKLEDSAMYFCAPWVANTQYFGPGTRLTVL.

The sample holds a few counts of this clonotype. The chain combines TRBV27 with TRBJ2-7; D unclear. Trimming took 0 bases from V and 2 from J, leaving 5 bases between them. The germline gives CDR1 MNHEY, CDR2 SMNVEV (reference sequence). The CDR3 consists of 13 residues. CDR3 nucleotide sequence: TGTGCCAGCAGTTTATCCGATACCTACGAGCAGTACTTC. This gives the protein CASSLSDTYEQYF.

This clonotype was counted once. A read error may explain this, as a much larger clone is one base away. The V call is TRBV6-5, the J call TRBJ2-7; 9 positions match TRBD2. V was clipped by 0 bases and J by 2 bases; unmatched bases: 11. Germline V CDR1 and CDR2: MNHEY, SVGAGI. The CDR3 sequence is 18 residues long. CDR3: CASSYSRTGGRGPYEQYF. DNA for the CDR3: TGTGCCAGCAGTTACTCAAGGACTGGCGGGAGGGGCCCCTACGAGCAGTACTTC.

This clonotype was observed a few times. V and J are TRBV19 and TRBJ2-1; the match to TRBD2 covers 9 bases. The germline gives CDR1 LNHDA, CDR2 SQIVND (reference sequence). The CDR3 runs 13 residues. The V and J ends lost 3 bases and 10 bases, in that order; junction bases with no gene match: 4. The CDR3 DNA follows: TGTGCCAGTAGTATTTTAGCGGGAGAGGAGCAGTTCTTC. This sequence encodes CASSILAGEEQFF.

This clonotype has just a few counts. V gene TRBV12-3 or TRBV12-4 combines with J gene TRBJ2-3, with D possibly being TRBD1 (5 bases). The CDR3 is made up of 12 amino acids. The germline V and J ends were trimmed by 3 bases and 7 bases, with 8 bases remaining between them. The CDR3 loop reads CASSLGQHTQYF. In nucleotides, the CDR3 is TGTGCCAGCAGTTTGGGGCAACATACGCAGTATTTT.

Note on this clonotype: A much larger clonotype is one base distant, so this may be a read error. The rearrangement links TRBV4-1 to TRBJ1-1; D uncertain. Germline V gene lookup returns CDR1 MGHRA and CDR2 YSYEKL. The CDR3 spans 15 residues. In nucleotides, the CDR3 is TGCGCCAGCAGCCAAGATCCCGGGTTGTACACTGAAGCTTCCTTT. Its translation: CASSQDPGLYTEASF.

The table lists this clonotype with a few counts. The chain recombines TRBV7-2 with TRBJ2-2, with D perhaps matching TRBD2 (5 bases). The CDR3 sequence is 14 residues long. With 3 bases removed from V and 5 bases from J, the gap between germline ends came to 10 bases. Germline values: CDR1 SGHTA, CDR2 FQGNSA. The CDR3 nucleotides read TGTGCCAGCAGCTTCGGAGGTGGTACCGGGGAGCTGTTTTTT. It codes for CASSFGGGTGELFF.